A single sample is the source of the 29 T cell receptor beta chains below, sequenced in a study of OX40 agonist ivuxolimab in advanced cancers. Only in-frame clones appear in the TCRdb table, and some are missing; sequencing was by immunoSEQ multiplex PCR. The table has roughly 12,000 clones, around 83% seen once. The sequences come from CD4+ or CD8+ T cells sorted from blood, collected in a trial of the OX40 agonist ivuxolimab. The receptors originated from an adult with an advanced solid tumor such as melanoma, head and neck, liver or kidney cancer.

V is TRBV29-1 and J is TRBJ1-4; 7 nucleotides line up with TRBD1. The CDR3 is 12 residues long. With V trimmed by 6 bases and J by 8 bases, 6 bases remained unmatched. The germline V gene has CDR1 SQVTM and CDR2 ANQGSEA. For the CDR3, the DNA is TGCAGCGTCTATCAGGGGGGAGAAAAACTGTTTTTT. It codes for CSVYQGGEKLFF.

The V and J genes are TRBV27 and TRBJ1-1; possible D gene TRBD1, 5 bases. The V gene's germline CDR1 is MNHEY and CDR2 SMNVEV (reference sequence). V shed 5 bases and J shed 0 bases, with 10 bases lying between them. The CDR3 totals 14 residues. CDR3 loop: CASSNGGLNTEAFF. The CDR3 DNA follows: TGTGCCAGCAGTAACGGGGGACTGAACACTGAAGCTTTCTTT.

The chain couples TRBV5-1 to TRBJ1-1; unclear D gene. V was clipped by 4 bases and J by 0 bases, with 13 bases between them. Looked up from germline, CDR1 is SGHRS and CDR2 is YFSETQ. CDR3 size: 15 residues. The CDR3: CASSPNAQLNTEAFF. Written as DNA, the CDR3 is TGCGCCAGCAGCCCTAACGCACAGCTGAACACTGAAGCTTTCTTT.

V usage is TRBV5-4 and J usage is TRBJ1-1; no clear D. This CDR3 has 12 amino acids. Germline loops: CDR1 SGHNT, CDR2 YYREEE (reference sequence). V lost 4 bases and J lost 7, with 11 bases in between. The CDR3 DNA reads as TGTGCCAGCAGCCAAGACGGGGATGAAGCTTTCTTT. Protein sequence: CASSQDGDEAFF.

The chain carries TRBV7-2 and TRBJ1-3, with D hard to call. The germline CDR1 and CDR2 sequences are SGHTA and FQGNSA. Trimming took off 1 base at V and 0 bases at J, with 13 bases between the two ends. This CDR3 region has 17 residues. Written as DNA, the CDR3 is TGTGCCAGCAGCTTAGATTACGGGCACCTCTCTGGAAACACCATATATTTT. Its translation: CASSLDYGHLSGNTIYF.

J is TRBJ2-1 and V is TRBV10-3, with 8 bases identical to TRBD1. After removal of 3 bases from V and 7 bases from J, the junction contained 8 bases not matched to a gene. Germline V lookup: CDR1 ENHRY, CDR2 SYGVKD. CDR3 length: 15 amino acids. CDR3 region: CAISDGQGGNNEQFF. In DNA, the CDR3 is TGTGCCATCAGTGACGGACAGGGTGGCAATAATGAGCAGTTCTTC.

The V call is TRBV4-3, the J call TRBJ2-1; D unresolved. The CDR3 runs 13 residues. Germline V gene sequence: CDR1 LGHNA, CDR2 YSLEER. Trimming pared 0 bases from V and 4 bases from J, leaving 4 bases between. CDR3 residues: CASSQDTYNEQFF. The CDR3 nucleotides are TGCGCCAGCAGCCAAGATACGTACAATGAGCAGTTCTTC.

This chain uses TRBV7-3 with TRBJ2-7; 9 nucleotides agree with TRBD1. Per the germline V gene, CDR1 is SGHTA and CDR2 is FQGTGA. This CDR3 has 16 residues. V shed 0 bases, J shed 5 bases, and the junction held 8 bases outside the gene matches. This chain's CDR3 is CASSLTAGQGFHEQYF. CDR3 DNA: TGTGCCAGCAGCTTAACAGCCGGACAGGGGTTCCACGAGCAGTACTTC.

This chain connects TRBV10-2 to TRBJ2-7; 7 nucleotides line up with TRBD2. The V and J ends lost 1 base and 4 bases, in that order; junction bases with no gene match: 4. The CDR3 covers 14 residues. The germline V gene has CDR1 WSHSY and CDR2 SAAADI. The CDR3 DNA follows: TGCGCCAGCAGTGAGTTTCTGGGGGGGTACGAGCAGTACTTC. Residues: CASSEFLGGYEQYF.

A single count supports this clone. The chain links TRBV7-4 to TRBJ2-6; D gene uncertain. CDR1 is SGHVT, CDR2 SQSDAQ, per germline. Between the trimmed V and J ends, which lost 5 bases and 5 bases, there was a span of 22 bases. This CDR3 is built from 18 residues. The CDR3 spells CASSIGPSSQSRANVLTF. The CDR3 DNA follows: TGTGCCAGCAGCATCGGGCCCAGCTCACAAAGTCGGGCCAACGTCCTGACTTTC.

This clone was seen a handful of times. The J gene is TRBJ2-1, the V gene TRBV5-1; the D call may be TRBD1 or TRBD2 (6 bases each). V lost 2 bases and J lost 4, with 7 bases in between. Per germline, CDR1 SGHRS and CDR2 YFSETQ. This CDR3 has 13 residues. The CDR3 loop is CASSLGGYNEQFF. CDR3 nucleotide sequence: TGCGCCAGCAGCTTAGGGGGGTACAATGAGCAGTTCTTC.

This CDR3 reads CASSSPIGQGNRDEQFF. In DNA form, the CDR3 reads TGTGCCAGCAGCTCCCCCATCGGACAGGGTAACCGGGATGAGCAGTTCTTC. This sequence joins TRBV7-8 and TRBJ2-1; 8 nucleotides match TRBD1. Germline V lookup: CDR1 SGHVS, CDR2 FQNEAQ. This CDR3 region has 17 residues. The V and J ends lost 4 bases and 8 bases, in that order; junction bases with no gene match: 16. Filled out from reference TRBV7-8 and TRBJ2-1, the complete variable domain reads GAGVSQSPRYKVAKRGQDVALRCDPISGHVSLFWYQQALGQGPEFLTYFQNEAQLDKSGLPSDRFFAERPEGSVSTLKIQRTQQEDSAVYLCASSSPIGQGNRDEQFFGPGTRLTVL.

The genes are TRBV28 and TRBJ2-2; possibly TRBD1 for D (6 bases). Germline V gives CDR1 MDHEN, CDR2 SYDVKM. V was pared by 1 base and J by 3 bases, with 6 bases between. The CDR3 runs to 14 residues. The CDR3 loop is CASSLYRDTGELFF. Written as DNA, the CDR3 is TGTGCCAGCAGTTTATACAGGGACACCGGGGAGCTGTTTTTT.

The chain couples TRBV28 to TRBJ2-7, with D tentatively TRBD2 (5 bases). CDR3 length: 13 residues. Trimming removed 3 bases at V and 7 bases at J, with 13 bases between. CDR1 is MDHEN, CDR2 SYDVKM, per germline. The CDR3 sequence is CASSFSRGGEQYF. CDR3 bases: TGTGCCAGCAGTTTTTCTCGAGGAGGAGAGCAGTACTTC.

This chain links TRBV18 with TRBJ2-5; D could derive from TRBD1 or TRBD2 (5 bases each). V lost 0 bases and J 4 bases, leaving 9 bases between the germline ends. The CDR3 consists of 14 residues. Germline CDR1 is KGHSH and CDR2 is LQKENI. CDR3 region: CASSPPPGRETQYF. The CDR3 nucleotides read TGTGCCAGCTCACCACCTCCGGGGCGAGAGACCCAGTACTTC.

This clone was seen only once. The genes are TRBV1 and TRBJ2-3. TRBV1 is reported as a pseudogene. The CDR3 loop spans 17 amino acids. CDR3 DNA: TGCACCAGCAGCCAAGATTTGCTTTTCCCTTACACAGATACGCAGTATTTT. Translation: CTSSQDLLFPYTDTQYF.

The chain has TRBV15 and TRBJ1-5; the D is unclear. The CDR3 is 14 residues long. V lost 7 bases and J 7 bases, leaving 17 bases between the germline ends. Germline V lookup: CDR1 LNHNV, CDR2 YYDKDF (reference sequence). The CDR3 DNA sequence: TGTGCCACCAACTTTCCCCCCCCTAGGCAGCCCCAGCATTTT. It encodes CATNFPPPRQPQHF.

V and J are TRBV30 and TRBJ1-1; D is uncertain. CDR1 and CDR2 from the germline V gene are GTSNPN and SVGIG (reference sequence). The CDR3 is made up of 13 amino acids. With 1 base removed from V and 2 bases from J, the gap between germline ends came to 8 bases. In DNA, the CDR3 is TGTGCCTGGAGTGAGAACAGAAACACTGAAGCTTTCTTT. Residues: CAWSENRNTEAFF.

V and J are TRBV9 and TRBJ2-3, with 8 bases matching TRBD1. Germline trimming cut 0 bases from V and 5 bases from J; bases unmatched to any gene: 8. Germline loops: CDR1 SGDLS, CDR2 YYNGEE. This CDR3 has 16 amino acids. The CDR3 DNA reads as TGTGCCAGCAGCGTAGGCGAGGACAGGGTCAAAGATACGCAGTATTTT. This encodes CASSVGEDRVKDTQYF.

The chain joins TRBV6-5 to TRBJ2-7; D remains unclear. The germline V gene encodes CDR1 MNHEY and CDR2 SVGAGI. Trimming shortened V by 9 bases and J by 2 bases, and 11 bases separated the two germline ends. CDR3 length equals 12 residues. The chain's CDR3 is CASRHGPYEQYF. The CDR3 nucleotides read TGTGCCAGTAGACACGGCCCCTACGAGCAGTACTTC.

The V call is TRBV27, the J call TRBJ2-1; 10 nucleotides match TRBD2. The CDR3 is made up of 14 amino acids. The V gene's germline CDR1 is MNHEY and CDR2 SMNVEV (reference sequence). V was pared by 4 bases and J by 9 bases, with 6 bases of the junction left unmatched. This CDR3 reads CASSSLAGLIEQFF. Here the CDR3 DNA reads TGTGCCAGCAGTTCACTAGCGGGATTAATTGAGCAGTTCTTC.

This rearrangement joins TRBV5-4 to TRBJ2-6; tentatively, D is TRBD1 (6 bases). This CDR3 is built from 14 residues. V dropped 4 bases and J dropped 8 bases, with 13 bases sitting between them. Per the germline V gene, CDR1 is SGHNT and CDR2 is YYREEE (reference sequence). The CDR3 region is CASSPDTGSNVLTF. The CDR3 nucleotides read TGTGCCAGCAGCCCGGACACAGGGTCCAACGTCCTGACTTTC.

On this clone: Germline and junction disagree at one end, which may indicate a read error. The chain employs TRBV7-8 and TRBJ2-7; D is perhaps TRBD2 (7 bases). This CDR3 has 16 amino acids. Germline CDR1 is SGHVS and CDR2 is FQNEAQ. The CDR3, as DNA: TGTGCCAGCAGCTTAAGGGGAGGGGGGCTGTCCTACGAGCAGTGCTTC. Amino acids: CASSLRGGGLSYEQCF.

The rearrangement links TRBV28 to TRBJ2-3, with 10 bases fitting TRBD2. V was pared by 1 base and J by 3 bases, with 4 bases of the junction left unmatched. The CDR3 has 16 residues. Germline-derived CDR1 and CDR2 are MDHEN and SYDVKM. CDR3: CASSLFRTSGTDTQYF. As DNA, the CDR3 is TGTGCCAGCAGTTTATTCAGGACTAGCGGTACAGATACGCAGTATTTT.

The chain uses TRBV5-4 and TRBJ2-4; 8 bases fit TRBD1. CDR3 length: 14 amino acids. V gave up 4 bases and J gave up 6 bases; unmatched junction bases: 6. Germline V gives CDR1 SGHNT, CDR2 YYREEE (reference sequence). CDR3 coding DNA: TGTGCCAGCAGCGAGCAGGGGGCCTTAAACATTCAGTACTTC. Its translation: CASSEQGALNIQYF. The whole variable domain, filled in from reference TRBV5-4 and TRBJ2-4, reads ETGVTQSPTHLIKTRGQQVTLRCSSQSGHNTVSWYQQALGQGPQFIFQYYREEENGRGNFPPRFSGLQFPNYSSELNVNALELDDSALYLCASSEQGALNIQYFGAGTRLSVL.

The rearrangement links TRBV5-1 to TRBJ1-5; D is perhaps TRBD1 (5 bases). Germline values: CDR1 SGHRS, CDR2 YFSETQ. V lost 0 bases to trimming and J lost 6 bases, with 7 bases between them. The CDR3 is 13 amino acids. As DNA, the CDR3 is TGCGCCAGCAGCTTGGATGGGACTCAGCCCCAGCATTTT. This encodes CASSLDGTQPQHF. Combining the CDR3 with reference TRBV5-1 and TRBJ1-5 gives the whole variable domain KAGVTQTPRYLIKTRGQQVTLSCSPISGHRSVSWYQQTPGQGLQFLFEYFSETQRNKGNFPGRFSGRQFSNSRSEMNVSTLELGDSALYLCASSLDGTQPQHFGDGTRLSIL.

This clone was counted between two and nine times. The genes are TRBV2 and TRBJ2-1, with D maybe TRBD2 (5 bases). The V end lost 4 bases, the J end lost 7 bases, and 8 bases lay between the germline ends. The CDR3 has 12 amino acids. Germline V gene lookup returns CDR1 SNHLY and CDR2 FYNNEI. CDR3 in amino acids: CASSGTENEQFF. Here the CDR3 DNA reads TGTGCCAGCAGTGGGACTGAAAATGAGCAGTTCTTC.

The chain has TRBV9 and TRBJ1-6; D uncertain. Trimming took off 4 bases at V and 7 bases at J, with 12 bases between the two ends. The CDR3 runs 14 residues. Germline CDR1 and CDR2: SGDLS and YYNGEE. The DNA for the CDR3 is TGTGCCAGCAGCCCCCGACCGGGGAATTCACCCCTCCACTTT. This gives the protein CASSPRPGNSPLHF.

The CDR3, as DNA: TGTGCCACCAGCAAAGATCAGGGAGAAGAGACCCAGTACTTC. Translated, it gives CATSKDQGEETQYF. The chain links TRBV15 to TRBJ2-5, with D perhaps TRBD1 or TRBD2 (5 bases each). Looked up from germline, CDR1 is LNHNV and CDR2 is YYDKDF (reference sequence). Trimming left V 4 bases short and J 3 bases short, with 12 bases between. The CDR3 consists of 14 residues.